This TCR beta chain is from a study of cytotoxic CD8 clonotypes in ibrutinib-treated CLL. Study background: Of a cohort that held some twelve relapsed/refractory and some 16 treatment-naive patients, 17 to 18 were IGHV unmutated. Mean yields were almost 260,000 productive templates and about 94,000 productive rearrangements per sample. General observations from the study: Clonality correlated strongly with circulating CD8+ T cells and exceeded age-matched healthy donors at baseline.

Method: immunoSEQ multiplex PCR; TCRdb's copy keeps in-frame clones and lacks some. Among 90,000 to 95,000 clones listed, 60% to 80% were seen once. Per germline, CDR1 PRHDT and CDR2 FYEKMQ (reference sequence). The CDR3 is made up of 14 amino acids. With V trimmed by 4 bases and J by 6 bases, 7 bases remained unmatched. Comments on this clone: Its antigen is currently unknown.

The chain is built from TRBV13 and TRBJ2-7; 9 bases are shared with TRBD2. The TCR was taken from a human donor with chronic lymphocytic leukemia. The specimen comprised PBMCs, sampled after 24 months of ibrutinib treatment. Here the CDR3 DNA reads TGTGCCAGCAGCTCCTTCAGCGGGAGGTTCGAGCAGTACTTC. This gives the protein CASSSFSGRFEQYF.